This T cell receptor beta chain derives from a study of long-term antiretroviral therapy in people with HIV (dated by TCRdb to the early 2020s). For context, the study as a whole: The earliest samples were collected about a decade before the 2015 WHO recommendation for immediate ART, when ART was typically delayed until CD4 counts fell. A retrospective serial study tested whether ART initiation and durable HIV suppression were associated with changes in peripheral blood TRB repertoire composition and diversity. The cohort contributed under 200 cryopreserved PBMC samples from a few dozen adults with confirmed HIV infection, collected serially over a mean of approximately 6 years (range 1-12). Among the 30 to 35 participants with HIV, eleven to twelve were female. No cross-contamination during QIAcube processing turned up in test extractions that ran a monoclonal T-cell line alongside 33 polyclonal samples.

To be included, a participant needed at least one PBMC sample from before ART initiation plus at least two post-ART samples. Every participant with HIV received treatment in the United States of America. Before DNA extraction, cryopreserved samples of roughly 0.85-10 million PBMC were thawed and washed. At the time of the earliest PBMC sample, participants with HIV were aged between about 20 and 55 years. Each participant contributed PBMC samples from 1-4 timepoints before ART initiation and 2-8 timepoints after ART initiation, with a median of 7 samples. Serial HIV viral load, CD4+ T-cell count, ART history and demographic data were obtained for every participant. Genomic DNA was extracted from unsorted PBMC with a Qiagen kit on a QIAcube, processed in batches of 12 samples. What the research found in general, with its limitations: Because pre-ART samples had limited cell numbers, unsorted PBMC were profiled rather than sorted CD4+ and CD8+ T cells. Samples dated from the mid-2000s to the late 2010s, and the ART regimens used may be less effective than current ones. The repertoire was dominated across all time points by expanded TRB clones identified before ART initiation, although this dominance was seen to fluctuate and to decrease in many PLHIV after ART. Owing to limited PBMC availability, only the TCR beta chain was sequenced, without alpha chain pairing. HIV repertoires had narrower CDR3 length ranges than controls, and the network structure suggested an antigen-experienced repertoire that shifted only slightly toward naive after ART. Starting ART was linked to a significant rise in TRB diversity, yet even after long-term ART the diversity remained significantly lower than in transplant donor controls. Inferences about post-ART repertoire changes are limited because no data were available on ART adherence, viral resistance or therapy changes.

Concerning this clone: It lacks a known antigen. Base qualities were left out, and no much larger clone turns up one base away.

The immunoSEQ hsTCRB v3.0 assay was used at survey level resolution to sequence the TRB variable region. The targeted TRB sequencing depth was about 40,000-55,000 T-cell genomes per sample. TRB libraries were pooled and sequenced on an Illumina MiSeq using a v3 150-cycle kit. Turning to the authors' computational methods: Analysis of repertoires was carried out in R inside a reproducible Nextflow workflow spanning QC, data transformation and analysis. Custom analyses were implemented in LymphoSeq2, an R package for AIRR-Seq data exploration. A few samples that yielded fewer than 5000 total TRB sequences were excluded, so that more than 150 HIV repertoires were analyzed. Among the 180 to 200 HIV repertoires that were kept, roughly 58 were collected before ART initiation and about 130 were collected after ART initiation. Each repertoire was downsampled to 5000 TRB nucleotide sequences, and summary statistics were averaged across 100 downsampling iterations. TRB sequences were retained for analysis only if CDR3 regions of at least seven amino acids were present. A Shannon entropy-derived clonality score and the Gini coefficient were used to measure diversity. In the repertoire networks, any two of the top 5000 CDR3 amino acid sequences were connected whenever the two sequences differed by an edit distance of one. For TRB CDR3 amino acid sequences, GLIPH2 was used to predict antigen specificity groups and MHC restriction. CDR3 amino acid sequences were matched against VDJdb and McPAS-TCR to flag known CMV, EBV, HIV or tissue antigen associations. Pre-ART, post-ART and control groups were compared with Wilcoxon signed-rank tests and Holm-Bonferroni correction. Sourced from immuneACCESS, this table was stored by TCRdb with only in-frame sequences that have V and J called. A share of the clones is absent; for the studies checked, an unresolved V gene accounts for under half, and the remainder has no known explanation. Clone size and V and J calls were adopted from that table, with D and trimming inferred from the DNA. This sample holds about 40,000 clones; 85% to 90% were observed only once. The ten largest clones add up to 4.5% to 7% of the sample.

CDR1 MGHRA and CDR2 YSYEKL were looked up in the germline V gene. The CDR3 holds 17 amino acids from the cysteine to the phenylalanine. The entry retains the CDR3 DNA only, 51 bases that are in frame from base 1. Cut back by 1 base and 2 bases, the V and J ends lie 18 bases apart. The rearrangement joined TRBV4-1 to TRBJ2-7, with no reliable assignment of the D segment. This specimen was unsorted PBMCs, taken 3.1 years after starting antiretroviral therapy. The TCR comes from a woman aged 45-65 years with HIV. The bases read TGCGCCAGCAGCCAAGGTTTCGGACCGCGTGGGACCTACGAGCAGTACTTC. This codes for CASSQGFGPRGTYEQYF.